This paragraph covers one TCR beta chain sequence. Antigen unknown. Germline V gene sequence: CDR1 MDHEN, CDR2 SYDVKM. The CDR3 extends over 13 amino acids. V lost 6 bases and J lost 4, with 13 bases in between. Repeated repertoire sampling spanned the course of chemoradiotherapy. The data were obtained in a study of chemoradiotherapy in HPV16-positive cancers. Study outcomes and limitations: In HPV16-positive patients, HPV-responsive T-cell expansion tracked better recurrence-free survival.

Generated by immunoSEQ multiplex PCR, the TCRdb table keeps only in-frame clones and is missing some. The sample yields under 15,000 clones, approximately 89% seen once. The starting material was blood, obtained from a patient who underwent chemoradiotherapy. This chain connects TRBV28 to TRBJ2-7, with D possibly TRBD1 on 5 matching bases. The TCR originated in a human donor with HPV-associated anogenital cancer. CDR3 coding DNA: TGTGCCAGCAGATACGGACACCCATACGAGCAGTACTTC. It translates to CASRYGHPYEQYF.